This T cell receptor beta chain emerged from a study of T cell responses to AZD1222 COVID-19 vaccine. The overall study: It was second doses at about 4 or about 12 weeks that were pooled. General observations from the study: Females outnumbered males among donors, who were mostly white British; clonal diversity was possibly underestimated. Among AZD1222 vaccinees, only five or six were seropositive at baseline.

This table comes from immunoSEQ multiplex PCR, and its TCRdb copy is limited to in-frame clones, with some not included. The repertoire holds some 120,000 clones, with 88% as singletons. The CDR3 is 15 amino acids. V shed 3 bases, J shed 7 bases, and the junction held 7 bases outside the gene matches. CDR1 and CDR2 (germline): SGHTA, FQGNSA. Regarding this clone: Its target is unknown.

The source material was peripheral blood, sampled on day 0 of AZD1222 vaccination. The V gene is TRBV7-2, the J gene TRBJ2-2, with 8 positions matching TRBD1. The sequence was collected from an adult in good health. The CDR3 reads CASSFRQGAIGELFF. CDR3 in DNA: TGTGCCAGCAGCTTTCGCCAGGGGGCGATCGGGGAGCTGTTTTTT.